These 17 T cell receptor beta chains share one sample of origin, sequenced in a study of OX40 agonist ivuxolimab in advanced cancers. Some clones are missing from TCRdb's copy, which holds only in-frame ones; the method was immunoSEQ multiplex PCR. The sample lists about 54,000 clones, approximately 90% seen once, with around 12% in the top ten. This material consisted of CD4+ or CD8+ T cells sorted from blood, taken in a trial of the OX40 agonist ivuxolimab. These TCRs come from an adult with an advanced solid tumor such as melanoma, head and neck, liver or kidney cancer.

The rearrangement links TRBV11-3 to TRBJ2-7; 7 bases align to TRBD2. J was trimmed by 1 base and V by 2 bases; bases with no gene match: 2. From germline, CDR1 is SGHNT and CDR2 YENEEA. The CDR3 is 14 residues long. CDR3 bases: TGTGCCAGCAGCTTAAGCGGGGCATCCTACGAGCAGTACTTC. This gives the protein CASSLSGASYEQYF. The whole variable domain, filled in from reference TRBV11-3 and TRBJ2-7, reads EAGVVQSPRYKIIEKKQPVAFWCNPISGHNTLYWYLQNLGQGPELLIRYENEEAVDDSQLPKDRFSAERLKGVDSTLKIQPAELGDSAVYLCASSLSGASYEQYFGPGTRLTVT.

The rearrangement links TRBV21-1 to TRBJ1-6; TRBD1 was called by the table and not checked on the DNA. TRBV21-1 is annotated as a pseudogene. The CDR3 runs to 14 residues. In DNA, the CDR3 is TGTGCCAGCGTATGGGACAGAGGACATTCACCCCTCCACTTT. It yields the protein CASVWDRGHSPLHF.

The genes are TRBV5-1 and TRBJ1-6; D may be TRBD1 (5 bases). V dropped 0 bases and J dropped 6 bases, with 13 bases sitting between them. The CDR3 contains 16 residues. In germline, CDR1 is SGHRS, CDR2 YFSETQ. The CDR3 reads CASSLESRAGNSPLHF. CDR3 DNA sequence: TGCGCCAGCAGCTTGGAGAGCAGGGCAGGTAATTCACCCCTCCACTTT.

This clone was counted a few times. The rearrangement uses TRBV5-1 and TRBJ2-3, with D possibly being TRBD2 (5 bases). The CDR3 extends over 14 amino acids. Germline CDR1 SGHRS, CDR2 YFSETQ. V was clipped by 4 bases and J by 2 bases, with 11 bases between them. The CDR3 loop reads CASSLQTNTDTQYF. CDR3 bases: TGCGCCAGCAGCCTACAGACTAACACAGATACGCAGTATTTT. Together with reference TRBV5-1 and TRBJ2-3, the CDR3 gives the full variable domain: KAGVTQTPRYLIKTRGQQVTLSCSPISGHRSVSWYQQTPGQGLQFLFEYFSETQRNKGNFPGRFSGRQFSNSRSEMNVSTLELGDSALYLCASSLQTNTDTQYFGPGTRLTVL.

In this sample, this clone turned up once. The rearrangement joins TRBV28 to TRBJ2-1, with D possibly being TRBD2 (5 bases). Germline V gene lookup returns CDR1 MDHEN and CDR2 SYDVKM. The CDR3 length is 15 residues. Trimming cost V 2 bases and J 12 bases, with 20 bases left between them. The CDR3 is CASSLILLVGRVQFF. The CDR3 DNA sequence: TGTGCCAGCAGTTTAATCCTACTAGTGGGTCGGGTGCAGTTCTTC.

The V and J genes are TRBV10-3 and TRBJ1-5; D might be TRBD1 (5 bases). Trimming removed 2 bases from V and 5 bases from J, with 10 bases in between. There are 14 residues in the CDR3. From germline, CDR1 is ENHRY and CDR2 SYGVKD. CDR3 nucleotide sequence: TGTGCCATCAGTGAGGGAGGGACGGATCAGCCCCAGCATTTT. This gives the protein CAISEGGTDQPQHF.

This chain joins TRBV5-1 and TRBJ2-1; D perhaps matches TRBD1 (6 bases). CDR1 is SGHRS, CDR2 YFSETQ, per germline. V was shortened by 9 bases and J by 4 bases, with 17 bases between the two germline ends. There are 14 residues in the CDR3. Here the CDR3 reads CATNDGTTYNEQFF. The CDR3, as DNA: TGCGCCACCAACGACGGGACAACTTACAATGAGCAGTTCTTC.

This chain joins TRBV5-1 and TRBJ2-1, with 15 bases aligning to TRBD2. The J segment lost 2 bases and the V segment lost 6 bases, leaving 3 bases of the junction unmatched. CDR1 is SGHRS, CDR2 YFSETQ, per germline. The CDR3 consists of 16 residues. In nucleotides, the CDR3 is TGCGCCAGCACCAGGACTAGCGGGGGGGCCTACAATGAGCAGTTCTTC. Residues: CASTRTSGGAYNEQFF.

The chain employs TRBV19 and TRBJ2-7; 10 nucleotides align to TRBD1. With V trimmed by 8 bases and J by 0 bases, 7 bases remained unmatched. Germline CDR1 is LNHDA and CDR2 is SQIVND (reference sequence). The CDR3 runs 15 residues. The DNA of the CDR3 is TGTGCCAGTTCCCCGGGACAGGGGCGCTCCTACGAGCAGTACTTC. Translation: CASSPGQGRSYEQYF.

The rearrangement uses TRBV10-3 and TRBJ1-5; D perhaps matches TRBD1 (6 bases). V was shortened by 3 bases and J by 5 bases, with 14 bases between the two germline ends. Per germline, CDR1 ENHRY and CDR2 SYGVKD. The CDR3 consists of 15 residues. CDR3: CAISDLNREDQPQHF. As DNA, the CDR3 is TGTGCCATCAGTGACCTTAACAGGGAGGATCAGCCCCAGCATTTT.

This clone was counted a single time. J is TRBJ2-7 and V is TRBV21-1; the D call of TRBD2 is as the table states it, not checked on the DNA. TRBV21-1 is tagged as a pseudogene. The CDR3 has 13 amino acids. The CDR3 DNA follows: TGTGCCACCCCCTGGGAGGGGCGGGACGAGCAGTACTTC. Its protein product is CATPWEGRDEQYF.

The CDR3 loop reads CASGPRILGNIQYF. Written as DNA, the CDR3 is TGTGCCAGCGGCCCGCGAATCCTCGGAAACATTCAGTACTTC. V and J are TRBV28 and TRBJ2-4; D call uncertain. There are 14 residues in the CDR3. CDR1 is MDHEN, CDR2 SYDVKM, per germline. V was trimmed by 8 bases and J by 6 bases, leaving 17 bases between them.

This clone has more than one count but fewer than ten. The chain couples TRBV4-1 to TRBJ2-7; 8 bases match TRBD2. In germline, CDR1 is MGHRA, CDR2 YSYEKL. V was pared by 4 bases and J by 7 bases, with 15 bases of the junction left unmatched. CDR3 size: 16 residues. Here the CDR3 DNA reads TGCGCCAGCAGCCGGGGGGGTAGCGGGGCTGTTCGGGAGCAGTACTTC. Its translation is CASSRGGSGAVREQYF.

This clone has a single count. The rearrangement links TRBV5-1 to TRBJ1-4, with TRBD1 matching 9 bases. The V and J ends lost 4 bases and 8 bases, in that order; junction bases with no gene match: 6. Per germline, CDR1 SGHRS and CDR2 YFSETQ. The CDR3 extends over 14 amino acids. CDR3: CASSRDRVDEKLFF. DNA of the CDR3: TGCGCCAGCAGCCGGGACAGGGTCGACGAAAAACTGTTTTTT.

This clone is a singleton in its sample. V is TRBV29-1 and J is TRBJ2-3; tentatively, D is TRBD1 (6 bases). The V and J ends lost 2 bases and 0 bases respectively, with 12 bases between them. The CDR3 is 15 residues long. Germline CDR1 reads SQVTM; CDR2 reads ANQGSEA. The CDR3 DNA reads TGCAGCGTTGAAATCGGACAGCTAAGCACAGATACGCAGTATTTT. It encodes CSVEIGQLSTDTQYF.

The chain carries TRBV20-1 and TRBJ1-4, with D unclear. This CDR3 has 11 amino acids. Trimming removed 7 bases from V and 8 bases from J, with 11 bases in between. The germline V gene encodes CDR1 DFQATT and CDR2 SNEGSKA (reference sequence). The CDR3 loop is CSGLGGEKLFF. CDR3 DNA: TGCAGTGGACTCGGAGGAGAAAAACTGTTTTTT.

This chain joins TRBV4-2 and TRBJ1-6; 10 nucleotides line up with TRBD1. V shed 3 bases, J shed 7 bases, and the junction held 0 bases outside the gene matches. This CDR3 region has 14 residues. The germline gives CDR1 LGHNA, CDR2 YNFKEQ. CDR3 sequence: CASSQTGGNSPLHF. The CDR3 coding sequence is TGTGCCAGCAGCCAGACAGGGGGCAATTCACCCCTCCACTTT.